The 2 T cell receptor beta chains below all came from one sample that was sequenced in a study of blood T cell repertoires in COVID-19. The method was immunoSEQ multiplex PCR; TCRdb's version includes in-frame clones alone and lacks a portion of them. The sample holds 220,000 or so clones, 85% to 90% seen once. The material sequenced was PBMCs or T cells enriched from blood (not recorded which). The receptor set was obtained from a woman younger than 30 in a cohort exposed to, infected with or recovered from COVID-19 (not recorded which).

V gene TRBV12-5 combines with J gene TRBJ2-6; weak D call: TRBD1 (5 bases). The length of the CDR3 is 17 residues. Trimming stripped 5 bases from V and 5 bases from J, with 19 bases between. Germline V lookup: CDR1 LGHNT, CDR2 FRNRAP. As DNA, the CDR3 is TGTGCTAGTGGTCAGGCCTTAGGGCAGGGAAGGGCCAACGTCCTGACTTTC. This translates into CASGQALGQGRANVLTF.

This chain connects TRBV19 to TRBJ1-5; a possible D gene is TRBD1 (6 bases). This CDR3 contains 14 residues. Looked up from germline, CDR1 is LNHDA and CDR2 is SQIVND (reference sequence). V gave up 5 bases and J gave up 7 bases, with 15 bases separating them. The chain's CDR3 is CASSFRGGHQPQHF. The CDR3 DNA reads TGTGCCAGTAGTTTCCGGGGGGGGCACCAGCCCCAGCATTTT.